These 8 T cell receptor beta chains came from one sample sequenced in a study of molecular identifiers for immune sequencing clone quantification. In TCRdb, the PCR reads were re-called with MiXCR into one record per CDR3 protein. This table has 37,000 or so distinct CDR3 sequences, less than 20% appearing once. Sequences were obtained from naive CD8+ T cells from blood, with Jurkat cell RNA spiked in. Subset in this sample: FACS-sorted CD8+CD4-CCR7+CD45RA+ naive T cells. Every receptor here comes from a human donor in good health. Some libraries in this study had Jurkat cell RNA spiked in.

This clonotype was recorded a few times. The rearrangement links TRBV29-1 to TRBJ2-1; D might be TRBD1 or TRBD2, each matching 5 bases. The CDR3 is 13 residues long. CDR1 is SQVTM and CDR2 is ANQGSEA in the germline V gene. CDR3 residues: CSGTRPASNEQFF. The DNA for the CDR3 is TGCAGTGGGACCCGACCCGCGAGCAATGAGCAGTTCTTC.

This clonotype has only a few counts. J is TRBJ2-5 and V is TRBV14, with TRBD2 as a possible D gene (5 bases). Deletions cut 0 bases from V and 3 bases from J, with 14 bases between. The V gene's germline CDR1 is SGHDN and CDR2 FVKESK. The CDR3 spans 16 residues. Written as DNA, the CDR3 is TGTGCCAGCAGCCAAGATTCTGTTCCACTAGAAGAGACCCAGTACTTC. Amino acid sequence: CASSQDSVPLEETQYF. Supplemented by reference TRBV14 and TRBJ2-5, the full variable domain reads EAGVTQFPSHSVIEKGQTVTLRCDPISGHDNLYWYRRVMGKEIKFLLHFVKESKQDESGMPNNRFLAERTGGTYSTLKVQPAELEDSGVYFCASSQDSVPLEETQYFGPGTRLLVL.

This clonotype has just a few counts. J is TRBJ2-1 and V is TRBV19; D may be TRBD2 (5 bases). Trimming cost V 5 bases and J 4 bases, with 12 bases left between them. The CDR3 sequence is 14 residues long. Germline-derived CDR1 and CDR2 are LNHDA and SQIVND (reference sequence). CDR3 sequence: CASSPLEGYNEQFF. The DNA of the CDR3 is TGTGCCAGTAGTCCACTCGAGGGATACAATGAGCAGTTCTTC.

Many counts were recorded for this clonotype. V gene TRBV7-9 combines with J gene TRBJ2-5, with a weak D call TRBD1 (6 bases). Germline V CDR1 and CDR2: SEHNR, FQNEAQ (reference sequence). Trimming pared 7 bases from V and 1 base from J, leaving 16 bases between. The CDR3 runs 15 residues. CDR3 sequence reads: CASTPPGTTQETQYF. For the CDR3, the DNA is TGTGCCAGCACCCCGCCGGGGACAACCCAAGAGACCCAGTACTTC.

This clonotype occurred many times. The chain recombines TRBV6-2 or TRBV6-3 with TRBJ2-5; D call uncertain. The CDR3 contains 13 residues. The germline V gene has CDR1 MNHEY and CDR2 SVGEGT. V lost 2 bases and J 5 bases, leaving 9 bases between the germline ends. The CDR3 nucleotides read TGTGCCAGCAGTTACACCTCGGTTGAGACCCAGTACTTC. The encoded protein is CASSYTSVETQYF.

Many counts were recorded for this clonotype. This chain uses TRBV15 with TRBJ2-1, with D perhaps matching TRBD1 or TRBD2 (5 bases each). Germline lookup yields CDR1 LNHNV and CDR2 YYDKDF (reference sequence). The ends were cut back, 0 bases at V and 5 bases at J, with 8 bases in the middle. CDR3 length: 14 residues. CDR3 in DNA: TGTGCCACCAGCAGAGATGGGACCCACAATGAGCAGTTCTTC. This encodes CATSRDGTHNEQFF.

The CDR3: CASSYSFPWYTEAFF. The CDR3 region has the DNA TGTGCCAGCAGTTACTCCTTCCCGTGGTACACTGAAGCTTTCTTT. The J gene is TRBJ1-1, the V gene TRBV6-5; D gene unclear. From germline, CDR1 is MNHEY and CDR2 SVGAGI. The V end lost 0 bases, the J end lost 3 bases, and 11 bases lay between the germline ends. The CDR3 has 15 residues.

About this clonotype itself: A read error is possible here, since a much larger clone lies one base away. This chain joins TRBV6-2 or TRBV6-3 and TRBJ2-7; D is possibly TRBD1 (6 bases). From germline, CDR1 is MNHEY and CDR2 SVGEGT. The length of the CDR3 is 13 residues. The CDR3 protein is CVSSFGPGVEQYF. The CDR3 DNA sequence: TGTGTCAGCAGTTTTGGGCCAGGGGTCGAGCAGTACTTC.